This T cell receptor (beta chain) was sequenced during a study of spatial heterogeneity in lung cancer (dated by TCRdb to about 2019). Turning to the overall study: Donors were 65 to 85 patients with early-stage, untreated non-small cell lung cancer from the lung TRACERx cohort. TCR repertoire features were related to nonsynonymous mutation counts determined by whole-exome sequencing of tumor tissue. Follow-up PBMC samples were sequenced whenever available, with a median time to follow-up of approximately 23 months after resection. The study quantitatively compared TCR alpha and beta repertoires across multiple tumor regions, matched nontumor lung and blood in non-small cell lung cancer. In the raw uncorrected reads, each unique combination of TCR and UMI appeared more than ten times on average. More beta-chain than alpha-chain transcripts were consistently detected, likely reflecting higher beta-chain transcript abundance. Both alpha and beta chains were TCR-sequenced in samples taken at surgery, namely 220 tumor regions, 62 to 65 matched nontumor lung samples and roughly 56 PBMC samples.

Beyond this particular receptor, the publication reports: Confirming at a functional level the hypothesis that regional TCRs recognize regional mutations was considered to require additional single-cell paired TCR alpha and beta sequencing. Ubiquitous expanded tumor TCRs showed up in blood more often at tumor resection than at routine follow-up. Comparisons of baseline and follow-up blood repertoires included only 14 patients.

This clonotype was detected only a few times. Its antigen target is currently unknown. No clone much larger than this one lies a single base away; base qualities are absent. Library construction relied on 5' RACE. Sequencing used a NextSeq 500. To allow correction of PCR and sequencing errors, the TCR library protocol tagged every TCR cDNA molecule with a unique molecular identifier. As for the original processing: TCR identification, UMI-based error correction and CDR3 extraction were performed with Decombinator tools. TCRs above a frequency of 2 per 1,000, corresponding to the top 1% of the tumor frequency distribution, were defined as expanded. Renyi diversity was computed with the R vegan package after each repertoire had been subsampled 100 times to 5,000 TCRs. CDR3 similarity networks were built from amino acid triplet string-kernel similarity, with CDR3s being connected when pairwise similarity was above 0.82. In-frame beta chains were kept once TCRdb had trimmed the public reads at Q25 with fastp and called clones with MiXCR. Duplicate CDR3 protein sequences are folded into a single record with the most common DNA and genes. The V and J calls follow TCRdb's processing rather than the paper's. Across this sample there are around 110,000 distinct CDR3 sequences, with less than 15% seen only once. The ten largest clones represent 16% of the sample.

The meaning of the sample's time point label: blood at routine non-recurrence follow-up after resection. TCR sequencing used whole RNA extracted from tumor and nontumor lung tissue, or from cryopreserved PBMC samples, without cell sorting. Only patients for whom sufficient RNA was available from at least two tumor regions were selected for TCR sequencing. This TCR was sampled from a male donor with early-stage non-small cell lung cancer. The input for sequencing was PBMCs, taken at follow-up.

DNA sequence: TGTGCCAGCAGCCCCCAGGGAAGTGGCTACACCTTC. Its protein reads: CASSPQGSGYTF. The V and J genes are TRBV7-6 and TRBJ1-2; TRBD1 is perhaps the D gene, given 5 matching bases. The germline V gene specifies SGHVS as CDR1 and FNYEAQ as CDR2. V is shortened by 5 bases, J by 7 bases, and the region joining them spans 11 bases. There are 12 amino acids in the CDR3, from cysteine to phenylalanine inclusive. The entry retains the CDR3 DNA only, 36 bases that are in frame from base 1. Outside the CDR3, residues come from the reference TRBV7-6 and TRBJ1-2 proteins, so the full variable domain is: GAGVSQSPRYKVTKRGQDVALRCDPISGHVSLYWYRQALGQGPEFLTYFNYEAQQDKSGLPNDRFSAERPEGSISTLTIQRTEQRDSAMYRCASSPQGSGYTFGSGTRLTVV.